The clone carrying this TCR beta chain was counted between two and nine times. Its target is not known. The data were taken from a study of response to subunit inactivated influenza vaccine. Study-level points and caveats: Each seasonal influenza vaccination, the authors suggested, recruits few new T cells.

TCRdb re-derived calls from the RT-PCR reads in MiXCR, one entry per CDR3 protein. The sample includes a few hundred thousand distinct CDR3 sequences, approximately 7.8% of them seen just once. Germline V lookup: CDR1 SGDLS, CDR2 YYNGEE. Trimming took off 0 bases at V and 4 bases at J, with 11 bases between the two ends. This CDR3 has 14 residues. This clonotype was sampled from a man aged 50-75 years who received an inactivated influenza vaccine. This chain uses TRBV9 with TRBJ2-7; D uncertain. This material consisted of PBMCs from blood, taken 23 months after vaccination. The CDR3 bases are TGTGCCAGCAGCGTAGATGGCAGAATATACGAGCAGTACTTC. Translation: CASSVDGRIYEQYF.